Sequencing of this T cell receptor beta chain was carried out in a study of blood T cell repertoires in COVID-19. Data came from immunoSEQ multiplex PCR; TCRdb stores just in-frame clones and leaves some out. Here the sample spans under 250,000 clones, approximately 88% being singletons. Germline V CDR1 and CDR2: SEHNR, FQNEAQ (reference sequence). V was pared by 1 base and J by 5 bases, with 4 bases of the junction left unmatched. CDR3 length: 14 amino acids. This clone was seen a single time. The sample comprised PBMCs or T cells enriched from blood (not recorded which). V gene TRBV7-9 combines with J gene TRBJ2-5; 7 bases agree with TRBD2. This TCR was recovered from a woman aged 25 to 39 with acute COVID-19. CDR3 protein: CASSLVQGGETQYF. CDR3 sequence (DNA): TGTGCCAGCAGCTTAGTTCAGGGAGGGGAGACCCAGTACTTC.